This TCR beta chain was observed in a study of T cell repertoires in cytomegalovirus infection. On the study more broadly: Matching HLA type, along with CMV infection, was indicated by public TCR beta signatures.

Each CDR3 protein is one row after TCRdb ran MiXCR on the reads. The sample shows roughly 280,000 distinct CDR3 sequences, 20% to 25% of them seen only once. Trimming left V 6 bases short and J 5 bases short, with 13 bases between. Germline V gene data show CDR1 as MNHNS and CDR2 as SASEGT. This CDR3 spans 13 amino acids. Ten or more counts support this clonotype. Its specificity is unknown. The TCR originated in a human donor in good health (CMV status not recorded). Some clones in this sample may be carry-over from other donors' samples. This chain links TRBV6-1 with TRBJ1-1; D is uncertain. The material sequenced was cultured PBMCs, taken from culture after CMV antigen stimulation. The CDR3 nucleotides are TGTGCCAGCAGCCGAGATTCCGGAACTGAAGCTTTCTTT. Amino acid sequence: CASSRDSGTEAFF.